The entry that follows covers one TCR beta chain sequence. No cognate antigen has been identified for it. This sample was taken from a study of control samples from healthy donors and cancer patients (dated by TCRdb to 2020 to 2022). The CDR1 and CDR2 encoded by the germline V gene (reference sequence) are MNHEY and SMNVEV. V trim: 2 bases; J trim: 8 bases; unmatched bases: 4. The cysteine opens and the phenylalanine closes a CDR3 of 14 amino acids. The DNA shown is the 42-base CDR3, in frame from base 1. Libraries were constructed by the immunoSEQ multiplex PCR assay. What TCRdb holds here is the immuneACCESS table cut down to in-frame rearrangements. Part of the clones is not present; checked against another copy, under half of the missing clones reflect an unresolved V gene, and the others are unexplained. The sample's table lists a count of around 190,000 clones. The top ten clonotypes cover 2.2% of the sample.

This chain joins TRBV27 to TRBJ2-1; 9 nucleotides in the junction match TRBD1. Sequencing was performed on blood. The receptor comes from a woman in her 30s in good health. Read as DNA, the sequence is TGTGCCAGCAGTTTAGTGGACAGGGGCTATGAGCAGTTCTTC. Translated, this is CASSLVDRGYEQFF.